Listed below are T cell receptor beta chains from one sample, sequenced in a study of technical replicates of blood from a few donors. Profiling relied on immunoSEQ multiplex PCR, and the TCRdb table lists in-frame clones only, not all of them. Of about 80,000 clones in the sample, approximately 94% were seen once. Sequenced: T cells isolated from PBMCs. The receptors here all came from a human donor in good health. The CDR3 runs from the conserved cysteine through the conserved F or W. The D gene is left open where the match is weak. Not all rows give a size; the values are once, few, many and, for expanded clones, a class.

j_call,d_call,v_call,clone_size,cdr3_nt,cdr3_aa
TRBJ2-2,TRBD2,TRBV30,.,TGTGCCTGGAGTGTCCAGGGACTAGCGAACACCGGGGAGCTGTTTTTT,CAWSVQGLANTGELFF
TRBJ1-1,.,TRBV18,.,TGTGCCAGCTCACCCGCGACGGTGAAGGGGACTGAAGCTTTCTTT,CASSPATVKGTEAFF
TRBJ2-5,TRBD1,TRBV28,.,TGTGCCAGCAGTTACAACAGGGGGCTCAAAAAAGAGACCCAGTACTTC,CASSYNRGLKKETQYF
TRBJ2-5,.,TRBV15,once,TGTGCCACCAGCAGAGATCGTCAACAGTGGGAGACCCAGTACTTC,CATSRDRQQWETQYF
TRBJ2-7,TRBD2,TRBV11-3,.,TGTGCCAGCAGTCTAGAGGGACTAGCGGGAGACGAGCAGTACTTC,CASSLEGLAGDEQYF
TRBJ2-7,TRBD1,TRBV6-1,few,TGTGCCAGCAGGACAGGGGCGCCCTCCTACGAGCAGTACTTC,CASRTGAPSYEQYF
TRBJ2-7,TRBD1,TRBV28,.,TGTGCCAGCAGATTCGGGACAGGAGCCTACGAGCAGTACTTC,CASRFGTGAYEQYF
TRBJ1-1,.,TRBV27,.,TGTGCCAGCAGTTTATCGGGCACTGGGGGACTTGAAGCTTTCTTT,CASSLSGTGGLEAFF
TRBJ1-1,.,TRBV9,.,TGTGCCAGCAGCGTAGGTACAGGGAAAGCTGAAGCTTTCTTT,CASSVGTGKAEAFF
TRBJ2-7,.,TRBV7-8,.,TGTGCCAGCAGCTTAGCTCATTACGAGCAGTACTTC,CASSLAHYEQYF
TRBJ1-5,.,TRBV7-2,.,TGTGCCAGCAGCTTCCTAACAGGGACCTTGAATCAGCCCCAGCATTTT,CASSFLTGTLNQPQHF
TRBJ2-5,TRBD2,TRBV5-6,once,TGTGCCAGCAGCGCGACCGGGCTAGCGGAAGAGACCCAGTACTTC,CASSATGLAEETQYF
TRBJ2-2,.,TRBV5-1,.,TGCGCCAGCAGCTTGCGGACAGAGAACACCGGGGAGCTGTTTTTT,CASSLRTENTGELFF
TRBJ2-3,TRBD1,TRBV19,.,TGTGCCAGTAGAGGACAGGGATCGGATACGCAGTATTTT,CASRGQGSDTQYF
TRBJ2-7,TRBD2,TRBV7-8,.,TGTGCCAGCAGCTTAAATTTAGTACTAGCGGGGAGGGCCTACGAGCAGTACTTC,CASSLNLVLAGRAYEQYF
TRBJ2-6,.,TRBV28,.,TGTGCCAGCATACTATCTGGGGCCAACGTCCTGACTTTC,CASILSGANVLTF
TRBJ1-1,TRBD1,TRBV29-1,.,TGCAGCGTTACGACAGGGGAAACTGAAGCTTTCTTT,CSVTTGETEAFF
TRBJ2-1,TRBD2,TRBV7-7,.,TGTGCCAGCAGCCTAGGACTAGCGGGAGAGTATGAGCAGTTCTTC,CASSLGLAGEYEQFF
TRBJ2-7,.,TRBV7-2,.,TGTGCCAGCAGCTTGCTAGGGGTTACCTACGAGCAGTACTTC,CASSLLGVTYEQYF
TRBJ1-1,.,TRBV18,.,TGTGCCAGCTCATACACGTCTTCAGGGGTGGGTAACACTGAAGCTTTCTTT,CASSYTSSGVGNTEAFF
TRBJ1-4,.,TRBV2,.,TGTGCCAGCAGAAAAACTCAGGACACGGGCAATGAAAAACTGTTTTTT,CASRKTQDTGNEKLFF
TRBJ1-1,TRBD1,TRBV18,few,TGTGCCAGCTCACCATCCGGGACAGGGGACACTGAAGCTTTCTTT,CASSPSGTGDTEAFF
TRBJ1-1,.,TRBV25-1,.,TGTGCCAGCAGTGAAAGGTCTAGTAACACTGAAGCTTTCTTT,CASSERSSNTEAFF
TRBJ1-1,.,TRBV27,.,TGTGCCAGCAGTTTCTCGGGGAACACTGAAGCTTTCTTT,CASSFSGNTEAFF
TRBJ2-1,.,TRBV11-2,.,TGTGCCAGCAGCGTCGGACTTTACAATGAGCAGTTCTTC,CASSVGLYNEQFF
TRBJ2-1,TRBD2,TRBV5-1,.,TGCGCCAGCAGCTTGCTCGGGACTAGCTTCTTCAGCGAGCAGTTCTTC,CASSLLGTSFFSEQFF
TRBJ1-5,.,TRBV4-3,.,TGCGCCAGCAGCCTCAACCTGGGGCAGGGGAATCAGCCCCAGCATTTT,CASSLNLGQGNQPQHF
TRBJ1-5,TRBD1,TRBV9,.,TGTGCCAGCACCATTAGCGGGACAGCGCTCTATGGCAATCAGCCCCAGCATTTT,CASTISGTALYGNQPQHF
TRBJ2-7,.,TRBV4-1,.,TGCGCCAGCAGCCAAGGCCTCCTAGGATACAACGAGCAGTACTTC,CASSQGLLGYNEQYF
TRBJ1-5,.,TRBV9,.,TGTGCCAGCAGCCCAGGGGTATTGCAGCCCCAGCATTTT,CASSPGVLQPQHF
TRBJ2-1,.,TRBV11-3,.,TGTGCCAGCAGCCTAGCAGGGTACAATGAGCAGTTCTTC,CASSLAGYNEQFF
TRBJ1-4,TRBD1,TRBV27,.,TGTGCCAGCAGTTCCAAATTCCGGGACAGAGGAAAACTGTTTTTT,CASSSKFRDRGKLFF
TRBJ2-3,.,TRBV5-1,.,TGCGCCAGCAGCTTGGCGACTAGCACAGATACGCAGTATTTT,CASSLATSTDTQYF
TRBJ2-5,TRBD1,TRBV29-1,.,TGCAGCGTATGGGGACAGGGGGGGACCCAGTACTTC,CSVWGQGGTQYF
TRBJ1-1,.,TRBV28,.,TGTGCCAGCAGTTTTACGGCCGGGACACTAGATATCATGAACACTGAAGCTTTCTTT,CASSFTAGTLDIMNTEAFF
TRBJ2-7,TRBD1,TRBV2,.,TGTGCCAGCAGTCCGACGACAGGGTCCGAGCAGTACTTC,CASSPTTGSEQYF
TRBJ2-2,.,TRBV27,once,TGTGCCATCATTACCGGGGAGCTGTTTTTT,CAIITGELFF
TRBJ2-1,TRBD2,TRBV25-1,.,TGTGCCAGCAGCGTAGCGGGAGGGCCTGTCAATGAGCAGTTCTTC,CASSVAGGPVNEQFF
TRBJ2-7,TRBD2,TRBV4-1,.,TGCGCCAGCAGCCAAGAAACATCGCTAGCGGGACGATCTACCTACGAGCAGTACTTC,CASSQETSLAGRSTYEQYF
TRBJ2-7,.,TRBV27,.,TGTGCCAGCAGTCTCAACCCCGACAGGTTCACCTACGAGCAGTACTTC,CASSLNPDRFTYEQYF
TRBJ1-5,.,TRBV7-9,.,TGTGCCAGCAGCTCGGGCAATCAGCCCCAGCATTTT,CASSSGNQPQHF
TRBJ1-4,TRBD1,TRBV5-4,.,TGTGCCAGCAGCGAGCTCAGGGGGTCAGATGAAAAACTGTTTTTT,CASSELRGSDEKLFF
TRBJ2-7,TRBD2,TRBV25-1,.,TGTGCCAGCAGTCAAACGGGACTAGCGGGAGTGGGCTACGAGCAGTACTTC,CASSQTGLAGVGYEQYF
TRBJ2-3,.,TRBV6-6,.,TGTGCCAGCAGTTACTCAGTAGCGGGCACAGATACGCAGTATTTT,CASSYSVAGTDTQYF
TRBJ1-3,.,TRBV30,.,TGTGCCTGGAGTCCCGTCCTCTCTGGAAACACCATATATTTT,CAWSPVLSGNTIYF
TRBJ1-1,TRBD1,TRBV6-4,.,TGTGCCAGCAGTGTGACAGGGGGAACTGAAGCTTTCTTT,CASSVTGGTEAFF